This T cell receptor (beta chain) was captured in a study of shared clonotypes between healthy human individuals. Assay used: immunoSEQ multiplex PCR; TCRdb lists only in-frame clones, some missing. The data contain roughly 650,000 clones, 97% of them singletons. Trimming removed 5 bases at V and 4 bases at J, with 14 bases between. Germline assignment: CDR1 MNHNS and CDR2 SASEGT. This CDR3 is 14 amino acids long. This chain links TRBV6-1 with TRBJ2-5; D call uncertain. This TCR was sampled from a woman under 40 in good health. Sample: naive CD4+ T cells sorted from blood. Subset meaning: CD45RA+ positively selected. CDR3 DNA: TGTGCCAGCAGTCTACTACTTTTTGCAGAGACCCAGTACTTC. It is translated as CASSLLLFAETQYF.